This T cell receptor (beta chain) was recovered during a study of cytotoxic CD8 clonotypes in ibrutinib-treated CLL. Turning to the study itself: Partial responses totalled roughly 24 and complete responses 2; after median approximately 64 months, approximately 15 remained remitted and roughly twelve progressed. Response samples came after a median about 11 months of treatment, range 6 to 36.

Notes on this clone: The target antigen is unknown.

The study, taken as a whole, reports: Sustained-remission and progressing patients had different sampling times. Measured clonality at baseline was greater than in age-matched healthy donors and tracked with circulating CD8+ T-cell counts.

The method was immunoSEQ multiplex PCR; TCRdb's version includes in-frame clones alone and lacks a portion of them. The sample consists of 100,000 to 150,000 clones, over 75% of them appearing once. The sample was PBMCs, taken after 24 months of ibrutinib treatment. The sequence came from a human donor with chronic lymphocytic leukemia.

The CDR3 loop reads CASSLWQLNTEAFF. The CDR3 region has the DNA TGTGCCAGCAGTTTGTGGCAGCTGAACACTGAAGCTTTCTTT. V gene TRBV28 combines with J gene TRBJ1-1; no reliable D call. This CDR3 has 14 residues. CDR1 and CDR2 (germline): MDHEN, SYDVKM. Trimming took off 3 bases at V and 0 bases at J, with 8 bases between the two ends. Looking up the rest from reference TRBV28 and TRBJ1-1 gives the full variable domain: DVKVTQSSRYLVKRTGEKVFLECVQDMDHENMFWYRQDPGLGLRLIYFSYDVKMKEKGDIPEGYSVSREKKERFSLILESASTNQTSMYLCASSLWQLNTEAFFGQGTRLTVV.